A selection of T cell receptor beta chains follows, all from one sample in a study of beta chain features in type 1 diabetes. Profiling relied on immunoSEQ multiplex PCR, and the TCRdb table lists in-frame clones only, not all of them. The sample lists roughly 330,000 clones; about 13% were seen once. The sequenced material came from naive CD4+ T cells from blood. Source of these receptors: a woman aged 18 to 35 with type 1 diabetes. The CDR3 runs from the conserved cysteine through the conserved F or W. Fields, in order: V gene, J gene, D gene, clone size, CDR3 DNA, CDR3 protein. A D gene is named only where the DNA matches it firmly. Some rows mark clone size as missing; the rest say once, few, many or name a class of expanded clone.

>TRBV5-1|TRBJ2-1|TRBD2|NA
TGCGCCAGCAGCTCCCTAGCGGGACCCTACAATGAGCAGTTCTTC
CASSSLAGPYNEQFF
>TRBV28|TRBJ2-6|NA|few
TGTGCCAGCAGTTTTTGGGCTTACTCTGGGGCCAACGTCCTGACTTTC
CASSFWAYSGANVLTF
>TRBV5-1|TRBJ2-7|NA|few
TGCGCCAGCAGCTTGACGGGGGTCGAGCAGTACTTC
CASSLTGVEQYF
>TRBV7-9|TRBJ1-2|NA|NA
TGTGCCAGCAGCGGCGGGTCCTTGCAGGAAAACTATGGCTACACCTTC
CASSGGSLQENYGYTF
>TRBV18|TRBJ1-5|TRBD1|NA
TGTGCCAGCTCACGGCCAGGGGGCGCGGGCAATCAGCCCCAGCATTTT
CASSRPGGAGNQPQHF
>TRBV5-1|TRBJ1-1|NA|few
TGCGCCAGCCTATCCGCCCCCGTAGGACAGATGAACACTGAAGCTTTCTTT
CASLSAPVGQMNTEAFF
>TRBV19|TRBJ2-5|TRBD2|few
TGTGCCAGTAGTATAAGGCTAGCGGGAGTTGAGACCCAGTACTTC
CASSIRLAGVETQYF
>TRBV29-1|TRBJ2-1|TRBD2|few
TGCAGCGTTGAAAAGGGACTAGCATTACAAAATGAGCAGTTCTTC
CSVEKGLALQNEQFF
>TRBV6-1|TRBJ2-5|TRBD1|NA
TGTGCCACCCACGCGACAGGGGGCAGGGAGACCCAGTACTTC
CATHATGGRETQYF
>TRBV27|TRBJ1-5|NA|NA
TGTGCCAGCTCCCTATCGGTTGCGGGTGGCAATCAGCCCCAGCATTTT
CASSLSVAGGNQPQHF
>TRBV6-5|TRBJ1-1|NA|few
TGTGCCAGCAGTTTCGCGGCCTCAATGAACACTGAAGCTTTCTTT
CASSFAASMNTEAFF
>TRBV5-1|TRBJ2-1|TRBD1|NA
TGCGCCAGCAGCTTAGTTTTAGGGGGCACTTACAATGAGCAGTTCTTC
CASSLVLGGTYNEQFF
>TRBV5-4|TRBJ2-5|NA|few
TGTGCCAGCAATTCCTTCCAAGAGACCCAGTACTTC
CASNSFQETQYF
>TRBV2|TRBJ2-1|TRBD2|NA
TGTGCCAGCAGTGAAAGTAGCGGGAGGGCCTCCTACAATGAGCAGTTCTTC
CASSESSGRASYNEQFF
>TRBV5-1|TRBJ2-5|TRBD1|few
TGCGCCAGCAGCTTTTCCGGGACAGGTCAAGAGACCCAGTACTTC
CASSFSGTGQETQYF
>TRBV7-2|TRBJ2-1|NA|few
TGTGCCAGCAGCTTATCATACAATGAGCAGTTCTTC
CASSLSYNEQFF
>TRBV27|TRBJ2-1|NA|few
TGTGCCAGCAGTTTGGAGCCTTATTACAATGAGCAGTTCTTC
CASSLEPYYNEQFF
>TRBV4-2|TRBJ2-1|TRBD2|NA
TGTGCCAGCAGCCAAGGGGGGACTAGCGAGTACAATGAGCAGTTCTTC
CASSQGGTSEYNEQFF
>TRBV18|TRBJ2-3|NA|NA
TGTGCCAGCTCACCACTCATCGTAACGTACGGGACAGATACGCAGTATTTT
CASSPLIVTYGTDTQYF
>TRBV5-1|TRBJ2-5|TRBD2|NA
TGCGCCAGCAGCTACGGGACTAGCGAAGAGACCCAGTACTTC
CASSYGTSEETQYF
>TRBV11-2|TRBJ1-2|NA|few
TGTGCCAGCAGCTCACCTCGGGATCGCACCTATGGCTACACCTTC
CASSSPRDRTYGYTF
>TRBV5-4|TRBJ2-7|TRBD2|few
TGTGCCAGCAGTCAAAGTAGCGGGAGGTTGCACGAGCAGTACTTC
CASSQSSGRLHEQYF
>TRBV9|TRBJ2-7|NA|NA
TGTGCCAGCAGCCCCGGGTCTAGCGACCCATTAATATCCTACGAGCAGTACTTC
CASSPGSSDPLISYEQYF
>TRBV5-4|TRBJ2-5|NA|NA
TGTGCCAGCAGCCGGGACATCCAAGAGACCCAGTACTTC
CASSRDIQETQYF
>TRBV18|TRBJ2-4|TRBD2|NA
TGTGCCAGCTCACCGAACTCGGGACTAGGCATTCAGTACTTC
CASSPNSGLGIQYF
>TRBV30|TRBJ2-5|NA|NA
TGTGCCTGGAGTGTTCACGGAGAGACCCAGTACTTC
CAWSVHGETQYF
>TRBV28|TRBJ1-2|TRBD1|NA
TGTGCCAGCAGTTCTCCCGGGACAGGGGGCGACTATGGCTACACCTTC
CASSSPGTGGDYGYTF
>TRBV15|TRBJ2-3|TRBD2|few
TGTGCCACCAGCAGAGATTCGGGGAATAGCGGGAGGAGGGTCACAGATACGCAGTATTTT
CATSRDSGNSGRRVTDTQYF
>TRBV29-1|TRBJ2-7|TRBD2|NA
TGCAGCGTTCTTGGGAGGGCCTTCAGCTCCTACGAGCAGTACTTC
CSVLGRAFSSYEQYF
>TRBV7-9|TRBJ1-1|NA|few
TGTGCCAGCAGCTTTCCCGTAAACACTGAAGCTTTCTTT
CASSFPVNTEAFF
>TRBV9|TRBJ2-2|NA|few
TGTGCCAGCAGCGCCTTAAGCCGCCTCGCCGGGGAGCTGTTTTTT
CASSALSRLAGELFF
>TRBV19|TRBJ1-5|NA|NA
TGTGCCAGTAGCCCCCGGGGTCCCAATCAGCCCCAGCATTTT
CASSPRGPNQPQHF
>TRBV25-1|TRBJ2-1|TRBD2|few
TGTGCCAGCGGGCCGTTGGGGACTAGCGGGAATAATGAGCAGTTCTTC
CASGPLGTSGNNEQFF
>TRBV5-1|TRBJ2-2|TRBD2|few
TGCGCCAGCAGCTCCTTTGCGGGAGGGGACACCGGGGAGCTGTTTTTT
CASSSFAGGDTGELFF
>TRBV9|TRBJ1-4|TRBD1|few
TGTGCCAGCAGCGTAGAAGGGGGCAAACTGTTTTTT
CASSVEGGKLFF
>TRBV4-1|TRBJ2-1|NA|few
TGCGCCAGCAGCCCGCTCTTTGGGACTCCTAATGAGCAGTTCTTC
CASSPLFGTPNEQFF
>TRBV18|TRBJ2-2|TRBD1|NA
TGTGCCAGCTCACCGCAGGGGGCGTACACCGGGGAGCTGTTTTTT
CASSPQGAYTGELFF
>TRBV18|TRBJ2-1|NA|NA
TGTGCCAGCTCCCTAAACCATGCGGTCCACAATGAGCAGTTCTTC
CASSLNHAVHNEQFF
>TRBV18|TRBJ2-5|NA|NA
TGTGCCAGCTCACGGACAGACCAAGAGACCCAGTACTTC
CASSRTDQETQYF
>TRBV4-1|TRBJ1-2|NA|once
TGCGCCAGCAGCCAAGGGTCCGGGTTGTATGGCTACACCTTC
CASSQGSGLYGYTF
>TRBV21-1|TRBJ2-3|NA|few
TGTGCCAGCAGGGGACTAGCCAGCACAGATACGCAGTATTTT
CASRGLASTDTQYF
>TRBV29-1|TRBJ2-5|NA|NA
TGCAGCGTTGAAGATCTTTTAGCGTCGGTTCAAGAGACCCAGTACTTC
CSVEDLLASVQETQYF
>TRBV6-6|TRBJ2-5|TRBD2|NA
TGTGCCAGCAGTTATTCCACCGGGACTAGACAAGAGACCCAGTACTTC
CASSYSTGTRQETQYF
>TRBV7-2|TRBJ1-4|NA|few
TGTGCCAGCAGCCAAGGGGGGGCCGCTGAAAAACTGTTTTTT
CASSQGGAAEKLFF
>TRBV7-2|TRBJ2-3|NA|NA
TGTGCCACCGCCTCCGGGATTGTGTCAGCGGGTACGCAGTATTTT
CATASGIVSAGTQYF
>TRBV28|TRBJ2-5|TRBD1|NA
TGTGCCAGCAGCCCCGGGACAGGGGGCCTGGAGACCCAGTACTTC
CASSPGTGGLETQYF
>TRBV21-1|TRBJ2-5|NA|NA
TGTGCCAGCAGCAAGAGCGGGGCCCAGTACTTC
CASSKSGAQYF
>TRBV4-3|TRBJ2-5|TRBD2|NA
TGCGCCAGCAGCACCCCCCCTCGGACTAGCGATCAAGAGACCCAGTACTTC
CASSTPPRTSDQETQYF
>TRBV6-5|TRBJ2-5|NA|few
TGTGCCAGCAGTTCCCTCGACAGGAAAGAGACCCAGTACTTC
CASSSLDRKETQYF
>TRBV19|TRBJ2-7|NA|NA
TGTGCCAGTAGTATAGACAGGGCGACGGAGCAGTACTTC
CASSIDRATEQYF
>TRBV28|TRBJ2-7|TRBD1|NA
TGTGCCAGCTCAGGCAAATACCCGTCCCGGGACAGGTCCTACGAGCAGTACTTC
CASSGKYPSRDRSYEQYF
>TRBV7-2|TRBJ2-3|TRBD2|NA
TGTGCCAGCAGCACGGGACTAGCGGGAGATACGCAGTATTTT
CASSTGLAGDTQYF
>TRBV18|TRBJ1-3|TRBD1|NA
TGTGCCAGCTCACCGACAACAGGGGTCAGCTCTGGAAACACCATATATTTT
CASSPTTGVSSGNTIYF
>TRBV7-2|TRBJ2-5|NA|few
TGTGCCAGCAGGATAACGGACATGGGAGGAGAGACCCAGTACTTC
CASRITDMGGETQYF
>TRBV11-3|TRBJ2-1|NA|few
TGTGCCAGCAGGGGCAGGGCCGACAATGAGCAGTTCTTC
CASRGRADNEQFF
>TRBV10-3|TRBJ1-2|NA|NA
TGTGCCATCAGTGAGTCCCAGGGAAGCGGCTACACCTTC
CAISESQGSGYTF
>TRBV15|TRBJ2-5|TRBD2|many
TGTGCCACCAGTCGAAGCCGGGGGGGACAAGAGACCCAGTACTTC
CATSRSRGGQETQYF